The 3 T cell receptor beta chains reported below all come from one sample, sequenced in a study of T cell changes during pregnancy in multiple sclerosis. Data came from immunoSEQ multiplex PCR; TCRdb stores just in-frame clones and leaves some out. The sample yields over 70,000 clones, 92% seen once. The material sequenced was peripheral blood, taken in the third trimester of pregnancy. The origin of the receptors is a female donor in good health, enrolled as a control in a pregnancy study.

The rearrangement joins TRBV19 to TRBJ2-5; 8 nucleotides match TRBD1. The ends lost 3 bases at V and 5 bases at J; junction bases unmatched: 8. The germline gives CDR1 LNHDA, CDR2 SQIVND (reference sequence). This CDR3 is built from 15 residues. Here the CDR3 reads CASSITRTGRETQYF. The CDR3 DNA reads as TGTGCCAGTAGTATCACAAGGACAGGGAGGGAGACCCAGTACTTC.

This clone has only one observation. The V gene is TRBV7-2, the J gene TRBJ2-6; D gene unclear. V lost 1 base to trimming and J lost 0 bases, with 10 bases between them. CDR3 size: 17 residues. CDR1 SGHTA and CDR2 FQGNSA come from the germline V gene. The CDR3 here is CASSLDMFLSGANVLTF. The CDR3 bases are TGTGCCAGCAGCTTAGATATGTTCCTCTCTGGGGCCAACGTCCTGACTTTC.

The chain is built from TRBV28 and TRBJ1-2; weak D call: TRBD1 (5 bases). V lost 5 bases and J lost 6, with 10 bases in between. The germline gives CDR1 MDHEN, CDR2 SYDVKM. The CDR3 loop spans 12 amino acids. CDR3: CASSAGRDGYTF. CDR3 DNA: TGTGCCAGCAGTGCAGGGAGGGATGGCTACACCTTC.